The rows below give T cell receptor beta chains drawn from one sample of a study of blood T cell repertoires in COVID-19. Generated by immunoSEQ multiplex PCR, the TCRdb table keeps only in-frame clones and is missing some. This sample carries approximately 40,000 clones, about 85% of them seen once, and the ten largest clones take around 20%. Material for sequencing was peripheral blood. The receptors come from an elderly woman in a cohort sampled during active or convalescent COVID-19. The CDR3 runs from the conserved cysteine through the conserved F or W. The order of the fields is J gene, CDR3 length, clone size, D gene, V gene, CDR3 protein, CDR3 DNA. A D gene is named only where the DNA matches it firmly. Clone size is stated in some rows and not others, as once, few, many or a class when expanded.

>TRBJ1-4|15|.|.|TRBV3-1/TRBV3-2
CASSQQTTGHEKLFF
TGTGCCAGCAGCCAACAGACGACGGGTCATGAAAAACTGTTTTTT
>TRBJ1-1|14|.|TRBD1|TRBV6-5
CASTEDRGDTEAFF
TGTGCCAGCACAGAGGACAGGGGGGACACTGAAGCTTTCTTT
>TRBJ2-5|12|.|TRBD1|TRBV24-1
CATSDRVETQYF
TGTGCCACCTCGGACAGGGTCGAGACCCAGTACTTC
>TRBJ1-2|14|.|TRBD1|TRBV5-1
CASSSDRGVYGYTF
TGCGCCAGCAGCTCGGACAGGGGGGTCTATGGCTACACCTTC
>TRBJ1-2|14|.|.|TRBV5-1
CASSFGDTNYGYTF
TGCGCCAGCAGCTTCGGGGATACCAACTATGGCTACACCTTC
>TRBJ2-5|16|.|TRBD1|TRBV5-8
CASSLTGTGGVGTQYF
TGTGCCAGCAGCCTCACCGGGACAGGGGGTGTCGGGACCCAGTACTTC
>TRBJ2-5|15|.|TRBD2|TRBV11-3
CASSPGLAGKETQYF
TGTGCCAGCAGCCCCGGACTAGCGGGAAAGGAGACCCAGTACTTC
>TRBJ2-7|14|.|.|TRBV13
CASSPTMDSYEQYF
TGTGCCAGCAGCCCCACGATGGACAGCTACGAGCAGTACTTC
>TRBJ1-2|15|.|TRBD1|TRBV9
CASSAYEGTGYGYTF
TGTGCCAGCAGCGCTTATGAGGGGACAGGTTATGGCTACACCTTC
>TRBJ1-3|14|.|.|TRBV11-2
CASSLERQGNTIYF
TGTGCCAGCAGCTTAGAGCGACAGGGAAACACCATATATTTT
>TRBJ1-1|14|.|.|TRBV7-8
CASSRLDMNTEAFF
TGTGCCAGCAGCAGATTAGACATGAACACTGAAGCTTTCTTT
>TRBJ1-5|16|.|TRBD1|TRBV5-6
CASSWGPGGTNQPQHF
TGTGCCAGCAGCTGGGGGCCAGGGGGTACCAATCAGCCCCAGCATTTT
>TRBJ2-1|12|.|.|TRBV2
CASRPPGYEQFF
TGTGCCAGCAGACCACCAGGGTATGAGCAGTTCTTC
>TRBJ2-2|16|many|TRBD1|TRBV5-1
CASSIIGTGNTGELFF
TGCGCCAGCAGCATAATCGGGACAGGGAACACCGGGGAGCTGTTTTTT
>TRBJ2-1|19|.|TRBD2|TRBV5-6
CASSKGLAGITSSYNEQFF
TGTGCCAGCAGCAAAGGACTAGCGGGAATTACTAGCTCCTACAATGAGCAGTTCTTC
>TRBJ2-4|19|.|.|TRBV21-1
CASSKRGVEGAGGKNIQYF
TGTGCCAGCAGCAAACGGGGAGTTGAGGGGGCGGGTGGCAAAAACATTCAGTACTTC
>TRBJ1-5|15|.|.|TRBV4-1
CASSQDIHGDQPQHF
TGCGCCAGCAGCCAAGATATCCACGGGGATCAGCCCCAGCATTTT
>TRBJ1-2|14|many|.|TRBV7-9
CASSLERANYGYTF
TGTGCCAGCAGCTTAGAGAGAGCTAACTATGGCTACACCTTC
>TRBJ1-2|18|.|.|TRBV27
CASSFSPPGVADQYGYTF
TGTGCCAGCAGTTTCTCCCCCCCAGGGGTGGCCGACCAGTATGGCTACACCTTC
>TRBJ2-5|15|.|TRBD1|TRBV10-1
CASSDRRQGQETQYF
TGCGCCAGCAGTGATCGACGACAGGGTCAAGAGACCCAGTACTTC
>TRBJ1-3|14|.|.|TRBV30
CAWAEGFGGNTIYF
TGTGCCTGGGCAGAGGGCTTTGGTGGAAACACCATATATTTT
>TRBJ2-3|16|.|TRBD2|TRBV5-5
CASSMGSSGSTDTQYF
TGTGCCAGCAGCATGGGGTCTAGCGGGAGCACAGATACGCAGTATTTT
>TRBJ2-5|12|few|.|TRBV28
CASSGGQETQYF
TGTGCCAGCTCCGGGGGCCAAGAGACCCAGTACTTC
>TRBJ1-6|13|.|.|TRBV19
CASSAPGDSPLHF
TGTGCCAGTAGTGCCCCAGGGGATTCACCCCTCCACTTT
>TRBJ2-7|13|.|.|TRBV10-1
CASSVGVTYEQYF
TGCGCCAGCAGTGTCGGGGTTACCTACGAGCAGTACTTC
>TRBJ1-1|12|.|.|TRBV2
CASNQGITEAFF
TGTGCCAGCAATCAGGGGATCACTGAAGCTTTCTTT
>TRBJ1-5|13|.|.|TRBV27
CASSLTVNQPQHF
TGTGCCAGCAGTTTGACAGTCAATCAGCCCCAGCATTTT